The sequence of this T cell receptor beta chain was determined in a study of vaccination and CD4 T cells after COVID-19. Described treatment: approximately 9-day PBMC culture with coronavirus spike peptide pools or control peptides (ViraFEST assay). This CDR3 is built from 16 residues. Germline values: CDR1 MNHNS, CDR2 SASEGT. V lost 6 bases, J lost 0 bases, and 18 bases lay in between. Researchers used the Oncomine TCR Beta short-read assay to sequence DNA from cultured CD4+ T cells. A single record per CDR3 protein comes from TCRdb applying MiXCR to the PCR reads. The sample has some 17,000 distinct CDR3 sequences, approximately 47% seen once. Comments on this clonotype: What it binds is unknown.

This specimen consisted of CD4+ T cells from blood, cultured in vitro, obtained before SARS-CoV-2 vaccination. The clonotype originates from a human donor who received a COVID-19 vaccine. The chain combines TRBV6-1 with TRBJ2-7, with D tentatively TRBD2 (6 bases). The CDR3 nucleotides are TGTGCCAGCAGCTATACCGGGCGGGGCCTCTCCTACGAGCAGTACTTC. Translating it yields CASSYTGRGLSYEQYF.